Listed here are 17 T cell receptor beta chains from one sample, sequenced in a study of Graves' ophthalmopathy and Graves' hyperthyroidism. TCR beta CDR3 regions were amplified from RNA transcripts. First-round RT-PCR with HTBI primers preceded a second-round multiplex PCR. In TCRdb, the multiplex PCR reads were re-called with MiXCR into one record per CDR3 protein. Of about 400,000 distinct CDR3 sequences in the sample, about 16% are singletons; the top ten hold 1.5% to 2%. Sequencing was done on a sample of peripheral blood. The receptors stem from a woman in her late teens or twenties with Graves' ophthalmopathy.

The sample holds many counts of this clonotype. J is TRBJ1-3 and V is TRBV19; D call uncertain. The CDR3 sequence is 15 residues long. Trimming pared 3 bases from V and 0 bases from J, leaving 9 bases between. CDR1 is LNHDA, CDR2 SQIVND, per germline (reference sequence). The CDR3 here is CASSMEHYSGNTIYF. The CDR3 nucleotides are TGTGCCAGTAGTATGGAACATTACTCTGGAAACACCATATATTTT.

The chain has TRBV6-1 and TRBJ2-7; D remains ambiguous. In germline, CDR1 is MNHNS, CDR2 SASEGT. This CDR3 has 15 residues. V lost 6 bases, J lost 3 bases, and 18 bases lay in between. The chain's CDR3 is CASSRFRSSFYEQYF. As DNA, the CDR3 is TGTGCCAGCAGCCGATTCCGATCTAGTTTCTACGAGCAGTACTTC.

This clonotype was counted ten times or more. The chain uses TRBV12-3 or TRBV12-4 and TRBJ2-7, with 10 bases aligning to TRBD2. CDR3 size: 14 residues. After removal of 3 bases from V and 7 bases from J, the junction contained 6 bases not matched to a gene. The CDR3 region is CASSFPGLAKEQYF. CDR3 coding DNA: TGTGCCAGCAGTTTCCCGGGACTAGCGAAGGAGCAGTACTTC.

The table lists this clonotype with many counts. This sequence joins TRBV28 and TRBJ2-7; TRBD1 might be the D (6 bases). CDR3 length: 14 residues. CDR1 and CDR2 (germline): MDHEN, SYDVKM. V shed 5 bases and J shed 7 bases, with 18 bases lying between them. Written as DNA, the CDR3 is TGTGCCAGCAGTCCCCTTGGGGGCTGGGGGGAGCAGTACTTC. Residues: CASSPLGGWGEQYF.

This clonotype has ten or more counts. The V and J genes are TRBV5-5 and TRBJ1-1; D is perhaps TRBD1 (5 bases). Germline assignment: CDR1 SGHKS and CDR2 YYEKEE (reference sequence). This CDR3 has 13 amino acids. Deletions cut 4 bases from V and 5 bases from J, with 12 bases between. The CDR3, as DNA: TGTGCCAGCAGCGCGGGACTTCGGACTGAAGCTTTCTTT. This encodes CASSAGLRTEAFF.

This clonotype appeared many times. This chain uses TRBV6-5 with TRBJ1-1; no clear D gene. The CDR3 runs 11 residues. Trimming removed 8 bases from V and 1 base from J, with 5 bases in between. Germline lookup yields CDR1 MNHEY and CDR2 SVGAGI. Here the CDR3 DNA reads TGTGCCAGCTTCGGGAACACTGAAGCTTTCTTT. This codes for CASFGNTEAFF.

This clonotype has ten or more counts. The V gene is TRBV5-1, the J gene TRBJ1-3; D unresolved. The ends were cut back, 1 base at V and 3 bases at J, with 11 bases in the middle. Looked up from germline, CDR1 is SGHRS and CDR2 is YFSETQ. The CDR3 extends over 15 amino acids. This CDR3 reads CASSLNGEVGNTIYF. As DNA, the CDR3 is TGCGCCAGCAGCTTGAACGGAGAGGTTGGAAACACCATATATTTT.

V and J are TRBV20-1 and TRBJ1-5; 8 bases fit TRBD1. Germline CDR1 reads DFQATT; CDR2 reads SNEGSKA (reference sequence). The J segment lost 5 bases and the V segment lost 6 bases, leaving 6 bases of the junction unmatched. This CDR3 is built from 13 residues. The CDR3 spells CSAEGQGHQPQHF. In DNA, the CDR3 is TGCAGTGCAGAAGGACAGGGACATCAGCCCCAGCATTTT.

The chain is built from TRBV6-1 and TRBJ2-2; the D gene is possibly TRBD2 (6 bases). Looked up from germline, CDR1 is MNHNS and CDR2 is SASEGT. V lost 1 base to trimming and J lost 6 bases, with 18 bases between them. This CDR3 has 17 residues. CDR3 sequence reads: CASSEGGGSPDAGELFF. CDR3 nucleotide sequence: TGTGCCAGCAGTGAAGGGGGAGGATCACCGGACGCCGGGGAGCTGTTTTTT.

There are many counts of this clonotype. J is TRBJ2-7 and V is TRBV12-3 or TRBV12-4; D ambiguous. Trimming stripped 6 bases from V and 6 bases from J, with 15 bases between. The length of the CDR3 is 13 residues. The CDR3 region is CASSRPAVSEQYF. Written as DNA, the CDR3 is TGTGCCAGCAGCCGGCCCGCCGTTAGCGAGCAGTACTTC.

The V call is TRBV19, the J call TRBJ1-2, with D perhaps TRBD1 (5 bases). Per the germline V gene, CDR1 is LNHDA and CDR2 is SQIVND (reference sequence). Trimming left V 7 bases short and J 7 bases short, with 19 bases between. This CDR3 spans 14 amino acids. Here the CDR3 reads CASTLTGGSFGYTF. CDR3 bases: TGTGCCAGTACCCTTACAGGAGGGTCTTTTGGCTACACCTTC.

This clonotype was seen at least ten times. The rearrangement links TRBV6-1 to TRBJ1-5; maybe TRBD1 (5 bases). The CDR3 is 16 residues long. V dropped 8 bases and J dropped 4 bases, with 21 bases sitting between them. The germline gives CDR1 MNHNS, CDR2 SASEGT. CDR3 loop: CASHHRGFAGNQPQHF. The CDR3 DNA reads TGTGCCAGCCACCACCGGGGGTTTGCAGGAAATCAGCCCCAGCATTTT.

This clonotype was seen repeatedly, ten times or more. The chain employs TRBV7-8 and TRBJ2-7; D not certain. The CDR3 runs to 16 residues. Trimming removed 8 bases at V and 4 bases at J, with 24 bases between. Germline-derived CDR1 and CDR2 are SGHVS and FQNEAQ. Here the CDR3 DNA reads TGTGCCAGCTCTCCTCCCCAGGCACCTAAGTCGTACGAGCAGTACTTC. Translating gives CASSPPQAPKSYEQYF.

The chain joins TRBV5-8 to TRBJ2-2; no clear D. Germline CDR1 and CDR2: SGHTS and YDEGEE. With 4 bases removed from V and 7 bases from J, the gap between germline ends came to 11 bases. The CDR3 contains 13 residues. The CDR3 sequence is CASSTIDGGELFF. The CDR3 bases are TGTGCCAGCAGCACAATTGACGGCGGGGAGCTGTTTTTT.

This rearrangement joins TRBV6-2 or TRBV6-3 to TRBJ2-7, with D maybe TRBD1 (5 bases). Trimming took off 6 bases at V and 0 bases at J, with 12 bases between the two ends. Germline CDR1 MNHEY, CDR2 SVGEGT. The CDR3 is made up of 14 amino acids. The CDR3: CASSTPTVSYEQYF. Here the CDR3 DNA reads TGTGCCAGCAGCACCCCGACAGTCTCCTACGAGCAGTACTTC.

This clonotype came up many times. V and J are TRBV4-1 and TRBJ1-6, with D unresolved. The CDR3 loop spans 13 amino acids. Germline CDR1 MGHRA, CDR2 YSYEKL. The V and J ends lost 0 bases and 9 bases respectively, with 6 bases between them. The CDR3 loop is CASSQDTGSPLHF. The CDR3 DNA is TGCGCCAGCAGCCAAGATACGGGTTCACCCCTCCACTTT.

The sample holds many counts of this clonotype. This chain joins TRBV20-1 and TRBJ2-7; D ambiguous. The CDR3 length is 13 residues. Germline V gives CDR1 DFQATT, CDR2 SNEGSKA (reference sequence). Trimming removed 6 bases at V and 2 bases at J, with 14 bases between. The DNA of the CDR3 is TGCAGTGCCTTACCTCCAACCGCCTACGAGCAGTACTTC. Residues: CSALPPTAYEQYF.